A single TCR beta chain is shown here with its context. The antigen is undetermined. Only in-frame clones appear in the TCRdb table, and some are missing; sequencing was by immunoSEQ multiplex PCR. The repertoire holds 100,000 to 150,000 clones, with 90% as singletons. This sample is part of a study of OX40 agonist ivuxolimab in advanced cancers. Study summary: The treatment was a fully human IgG2 OX40 agonist, ivuxolimab. Enrolled patients in dose escalation had cancers that were hepatocellular carcinoma, melanoma, renal cell or head and neck cancer.

V dropped 3 bases and J dropped 3 bases, with 14 bases sitting between them. Germline lookup yields CDR1 SGHVS and CDR2 FNYEAQ. There are 15 residues in the CDR3. Study results and caveats: Clonal expansion was among the lowest in partial responders at 0.1-3.0 mg/kg, especially CD8+. Specificity for antigen went undetermined in the expanded peripheral T cells.

Source: CD4+ or CD8+ T cells sorted from blood, taken in a trial of the OX40 agonist ivuxolimab. V usage is TRBV7-6 and J usage is TRBJ1-1; D uncertain. This sequence originates from an adult with an advanced solid tumor such as melanoma, head and neck, liver or kidney cancer. The CDR3 nucleotides read TGTGCCAGCAGCTTTAATGAGGGTTCGGACACTGAAGCTTTCTTT. Its protein is CASSFNEGSDTEAFF.